The clone carrying this TCR beta chain came up once. The target antigen is unknown. The data were taken from a study of shared clonotypes between healthy human individuals. Germline V gene sequence: CDR1 SGHRS, CDR2 YFSETQ. The CDR3 runs 14 residues. V lost 6 bases to trimming and J lost 4 bases, with 11 bases between them. Findings of the study overall: A reduction in generation probabilities was seen for non-shared clonotypes relative to those shared by all four donors. Naive subsets, compared against memory subsets, generally had larger estimated richness values. Four donors shared roughly 5% of their naive CD4 clonotypes.

Assay: immunoSEQ multiplex PCR; the TCRdb copy retains only in-frame clones and omits some. The repertoire holds millions of clones, with 90% to 95% as singletons. This chain joins TRBV5-1 and TRBJ2-6, with D perhaps matching TRBD1 (5 bases). This TCR derives from a man between 18 and 29 years old in good health. Sequenced input: naive CD4+ T cells sorted from blood. Regarding subset: CD45RA+ positively selected. In DNA, the CDR3 is TGCGCCAGCACTACAGGTGCAGGGGCCAACGTCCTGACTTTC. This sequence encodes CASTTGAGANVLTF.